The clone carrying this TCR beta chain was observed at least ten times. Its antigen remains unidentified. V shed 2 bases and J 3 bases; nucleotides not matched to a gene: 11. The CDR3 has 18 residues. Germline loops: CDR1 SGDLS, CDR2 YYNGEE. These data originate in a study of molecular identifiers for immune sequencing clone quantification. One entry per CDR3 protein results from TCRdb running MiXCR on the PCR reads. The sample carries about 53,000 distinct CDR3 sequences, 35% to 40% recorded once. Study-level points and caveats: In cases of identical TCR molecules sharing a barcode, highly expanded clone sizes could be underestimated. In CMV-specific effectors, clones above 20 copies held over 98% of molecules; naive, under 1%. Spike-in Jurkat TCR RNA from a single cell reportedly registered among about a million naive cells.

V and J are TRBV9 and TRBJ2-2, with 9 bases identical to TRBD1. The clonotype comes from a human donor in good health. Some libraries in this study had Jurkat cell RNA spiked in. The sequenced sample consisted of naive CD8+ T cells from blood, with Jurkat cell RNA spiked in. This sample's subset: FACS-sorted CD8+CD4-CCR7+CD45RA+ naive T cells. The CDR3 loop is CASSVPRPGDRDTGELFF. Written as DNA, the CDR3 is TGTGCCAGCAGCGTCCCGCGTCCAGGGGACAGGGACACCGGGGAGCTGTTTTTT.